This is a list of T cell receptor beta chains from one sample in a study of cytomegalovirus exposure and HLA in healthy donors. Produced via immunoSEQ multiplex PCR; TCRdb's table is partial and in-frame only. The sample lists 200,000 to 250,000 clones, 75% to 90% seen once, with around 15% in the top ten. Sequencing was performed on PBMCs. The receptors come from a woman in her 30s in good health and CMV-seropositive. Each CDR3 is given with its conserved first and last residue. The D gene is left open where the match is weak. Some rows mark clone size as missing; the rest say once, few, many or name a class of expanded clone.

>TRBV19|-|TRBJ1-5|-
TGTGCCAGTACCCCCGGGGAGCACTTCAATCAGCCCCAGCATTTT
CASTPGEHFNQPQHF
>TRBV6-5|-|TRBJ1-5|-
TGTGCCAGCGTAGGACAATCTCTAGGTAATCAGCCCCAGCATTTT
CASVGQSLGNQPQHF
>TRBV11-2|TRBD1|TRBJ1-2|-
TGTGCCAGCAGCCTACGGACAGGGCGGGATATCACCTATGGCTACACCTTC
CASSLRTGRDITYGYTF
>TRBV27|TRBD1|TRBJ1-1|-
TGTGCCAGCAGACAGGGGGCGGGGGAAGCTTTCTTT
CASRQGAGEAFF
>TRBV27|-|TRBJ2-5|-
TGTGCCAGCAGTTTAGGGTCCCAAGAGACCCAGTACTTC
CASSLGSQETQYF
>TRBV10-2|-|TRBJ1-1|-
TGCGCCACTGGAAAGGGAAACACTGAAGCTTTCTTT
CATGKGNTEAFF
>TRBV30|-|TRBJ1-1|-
TGTGCCTGGAAAAGGGCGAACACTGAAGCTTTCTTT
CAWKRANTEAFF
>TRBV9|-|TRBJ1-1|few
TGTGCCAGCAGCGTAGCCTTGAACACTGAAGCTTTCTTT
CASSVALNTEAFF
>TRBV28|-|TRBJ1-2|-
TGTGCCAGCAGTTTAATGGGATATGGCTACACCTTC
CASSLMGYGYTF
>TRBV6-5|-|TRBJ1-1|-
TGTGCCAGCACGCCCAGGGTCCGGAACACTGAAGCTTTCTTT
CASTPRVRNTEAFF